This T cell receptor (beta chain) was obtained from a study of T cells in Graves' hyperthyroidism and ophthalmopathy. Findings and limits, study-wide: Clonotypes that were expanded in thyroid above 0.001 mostly appeared in blood too. Prediction of ophthalmopathy progression came a median roughly 6.7 months pre-onset.

With regard to this clonotype: Its antigen is as yet unknown.

Authors of the study amplified TCR beta CDR3 regions from RNA transcripts. The HTBI primer set was used in a first-round RT-PCR of the TCR CDR3. TCRdb recomputed calls from the multiplex PCR reads with MiXCR, one row per CDR3 protein. The table has hundreds of thousands of distinct CDR3 sequences, about 45% seen once. The germline CDR1 and CDR2 sequences are LNHDA and SQIVND (reference sequence). This CDR3 comprises 15 residues. Trimming pared 5 bases from V and 6 bases from J, leaving 14 bases between. This receptor was identified in an adult man with Graves' disease, either hyperthyroidism or ophthalmopathy (not recorded which). V and J are TRBV19 and TRBJ1-6; D gene ambiguous. Material: peripheral blood or thyroid tissue (not recorded which). For the CDR3, the DNA is TGTGCCAGTAGTCCCCGGACGGAAATTAATTCACCCCTCCACTTT. Protein product: CASSPRTEINSPLHF.